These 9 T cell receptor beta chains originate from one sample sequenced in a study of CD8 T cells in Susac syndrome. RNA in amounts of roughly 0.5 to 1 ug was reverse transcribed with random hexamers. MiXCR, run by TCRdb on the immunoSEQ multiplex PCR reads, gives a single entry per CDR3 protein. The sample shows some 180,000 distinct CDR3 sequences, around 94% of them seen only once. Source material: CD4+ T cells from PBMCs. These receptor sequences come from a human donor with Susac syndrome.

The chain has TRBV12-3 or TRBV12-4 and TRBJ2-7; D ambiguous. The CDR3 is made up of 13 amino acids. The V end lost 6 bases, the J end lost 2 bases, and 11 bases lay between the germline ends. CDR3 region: CASSHYSTYEQYF. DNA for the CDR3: TGTGCCAGCAGCCACTACTCAACCTACGAGCAGTACTTC.

The CDR3 region is CASSPDLSPYNEQFF. In DNA form, the CDR3 reads TGTGCCAGCTCACCAGACCTATCCCCCTACAATGAGCAGTTCTTC. The chain combines TRBV18 with TRBJ2-1; no clear D. The CDR3 runs 15 residues. Germline V CDR1 and CDR2: KGHSH, LQKENI. The V and J ends lost 2 bases and 2 bases respectively, with 10 bases between them.

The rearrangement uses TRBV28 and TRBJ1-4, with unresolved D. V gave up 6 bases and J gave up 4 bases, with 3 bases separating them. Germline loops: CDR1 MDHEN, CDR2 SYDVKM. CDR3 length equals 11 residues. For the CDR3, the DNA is TGTGCCAGCAGCAGTAATGAAAAACTGTTTTTT. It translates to CASSSNEKLFF.

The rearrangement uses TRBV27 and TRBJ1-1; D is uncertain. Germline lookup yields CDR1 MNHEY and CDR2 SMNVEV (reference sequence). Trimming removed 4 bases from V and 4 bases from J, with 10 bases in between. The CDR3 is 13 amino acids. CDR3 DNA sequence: TGTGCCAGCAGTTCCTCCCGGGGCACTGAAGCTTTCTTT. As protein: CASSSSRGTEAFF.

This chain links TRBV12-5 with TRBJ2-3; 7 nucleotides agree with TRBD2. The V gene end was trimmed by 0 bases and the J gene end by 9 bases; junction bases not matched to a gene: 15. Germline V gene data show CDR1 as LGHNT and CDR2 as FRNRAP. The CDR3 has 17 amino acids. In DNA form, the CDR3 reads TGTGCTAGTGGTTTGGTCAATTCGGCTAGCGGAGGGGTGACGCAGTATTTT. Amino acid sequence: CASGLVNSASGGVTQYF.

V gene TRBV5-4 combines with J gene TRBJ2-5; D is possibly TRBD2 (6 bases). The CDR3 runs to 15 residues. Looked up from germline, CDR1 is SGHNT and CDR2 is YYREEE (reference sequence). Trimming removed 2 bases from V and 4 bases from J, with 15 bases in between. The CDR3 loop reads CASSLDGRNGETQYF. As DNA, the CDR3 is TGTGCCAGCAGCTTAGATGGGAGGAACGGAGAGACCCAGTACTTC.

Here the CDR3 DNA reads TGTGCCAGCAGCAAATTTCAGCACACCTACGAGCAGTACTTC. It yields the protein CASSKFQHTYEQYF. The chain employs TRBV21-1 and TRBJ2-7. TRBV21-1 is deemed a pseudogene. This CDR3 has 14 amino acids.

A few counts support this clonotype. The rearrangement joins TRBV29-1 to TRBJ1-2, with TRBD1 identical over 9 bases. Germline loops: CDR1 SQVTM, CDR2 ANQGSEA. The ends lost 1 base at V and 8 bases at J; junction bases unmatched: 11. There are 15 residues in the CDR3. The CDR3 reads CSVEVTGGASGGYTF. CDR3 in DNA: TGCAGCGTTGAAGTAACAGGGGGCGCTTCGGGGGGCTACACCTTC.

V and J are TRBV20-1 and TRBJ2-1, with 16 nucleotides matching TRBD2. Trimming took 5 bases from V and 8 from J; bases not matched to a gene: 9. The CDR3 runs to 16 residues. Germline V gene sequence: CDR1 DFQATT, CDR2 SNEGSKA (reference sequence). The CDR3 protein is CSAYGTSGRAGDEQFF. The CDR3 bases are TGCAGTGCTTACGGGACTAGCGGGAGGGCCGGTGATGAGCAGTTCTTC.